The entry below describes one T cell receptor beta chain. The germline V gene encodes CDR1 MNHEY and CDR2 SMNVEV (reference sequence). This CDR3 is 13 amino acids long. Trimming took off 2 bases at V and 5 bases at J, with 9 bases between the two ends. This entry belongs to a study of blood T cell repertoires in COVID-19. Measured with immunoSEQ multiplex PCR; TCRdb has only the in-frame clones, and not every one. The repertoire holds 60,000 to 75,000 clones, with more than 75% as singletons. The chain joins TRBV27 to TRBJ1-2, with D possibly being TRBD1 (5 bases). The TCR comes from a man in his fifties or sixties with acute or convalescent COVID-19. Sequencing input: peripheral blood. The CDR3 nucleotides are TGTGCCAGCAGTTTAGCAGGGACTTATGGCTACACCTTC. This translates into CASSLAGTYGYTF.